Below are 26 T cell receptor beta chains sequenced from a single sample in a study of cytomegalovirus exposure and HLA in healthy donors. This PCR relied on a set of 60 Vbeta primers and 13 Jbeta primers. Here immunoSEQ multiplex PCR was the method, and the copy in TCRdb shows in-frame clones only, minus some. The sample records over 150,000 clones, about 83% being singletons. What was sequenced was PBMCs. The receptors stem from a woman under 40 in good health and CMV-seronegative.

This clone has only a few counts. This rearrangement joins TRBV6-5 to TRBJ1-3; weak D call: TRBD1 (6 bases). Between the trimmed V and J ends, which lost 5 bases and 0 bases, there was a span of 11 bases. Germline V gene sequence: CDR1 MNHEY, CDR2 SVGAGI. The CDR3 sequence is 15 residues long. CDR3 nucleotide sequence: TGTGCCAGCAGTAGGGACATGCTCTCTGGAAACACCATATATTTT. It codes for CASSRDMLSGNTIYF.

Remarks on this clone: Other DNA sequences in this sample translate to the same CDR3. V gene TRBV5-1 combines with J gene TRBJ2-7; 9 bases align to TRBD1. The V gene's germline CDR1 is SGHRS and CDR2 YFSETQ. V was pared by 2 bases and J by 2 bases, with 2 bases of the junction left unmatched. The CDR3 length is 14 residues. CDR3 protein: CASSLGTGPYEQYF. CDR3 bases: TGCGCCAGCAGCTTAGGGACAGGGCCCTACGAGCAGTACTTC.

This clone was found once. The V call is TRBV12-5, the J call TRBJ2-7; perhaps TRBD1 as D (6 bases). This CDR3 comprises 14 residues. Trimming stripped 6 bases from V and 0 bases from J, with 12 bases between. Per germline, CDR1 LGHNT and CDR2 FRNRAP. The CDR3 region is CASGHRDVSYEQYF. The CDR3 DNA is TGTGCTAGTGGACACAGGGACGTCTCCTACGAGCAGTACTTC.

CDR3 sequence reads: CASSQPGQGETGELFF. DNA of the CDR3: TGTGCCAGTAGCCAACCAGGACAGGGGGAGACCGGGGAGCTGTTTTTT. The chain combines TRBV19 with TRBJ2-2; 10 nucleotides align to TRBD1. This CDR3 comprises 16 residues. Germline lookup yields CDR1 LNHDA and CDR2 SQIVND (reference sequence). Trimming took 6 bases from V and 5 from J; bases not matched to a gene: 9.

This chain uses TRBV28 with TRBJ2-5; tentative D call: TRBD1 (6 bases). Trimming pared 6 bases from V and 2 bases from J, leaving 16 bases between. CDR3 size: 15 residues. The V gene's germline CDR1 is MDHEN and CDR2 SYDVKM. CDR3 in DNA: TGTGCCAGCAGAGGGGGTGGGGGTGGGCAAGAGACCCAGTACTTC. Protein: CASRGGGGGQETQYF. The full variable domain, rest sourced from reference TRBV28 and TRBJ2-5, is DVKVTQSSRYLVKRTGEKVFLECVQDMDHENMFWYRQDPGLGLRLIYFSYDVKMKEKGDIPEGYSVSREKKERFSLILESASTNQTSMYLCASRGGGGGQETQYFGPGTRLLVL.

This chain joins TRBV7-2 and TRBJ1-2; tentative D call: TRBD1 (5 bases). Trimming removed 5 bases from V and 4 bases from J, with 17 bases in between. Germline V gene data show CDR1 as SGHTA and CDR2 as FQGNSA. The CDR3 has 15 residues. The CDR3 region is CASSGYIETVYGYTF. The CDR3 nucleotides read TGTGCCAGCAGCGGGTACATAGAGACAGTCTATGGCTACACCTTC. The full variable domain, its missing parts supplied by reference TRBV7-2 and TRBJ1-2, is GAGVSQSPSNKVTEKGKDVELRCDPISGHTALYWYRQSLGQGLEFLIYFQGNSAPDKSGLPSDRFSAERTGGSVSTLTIQRTQQEDSAVYLCASSGYIETVYGYTFGSGTRLTVV.

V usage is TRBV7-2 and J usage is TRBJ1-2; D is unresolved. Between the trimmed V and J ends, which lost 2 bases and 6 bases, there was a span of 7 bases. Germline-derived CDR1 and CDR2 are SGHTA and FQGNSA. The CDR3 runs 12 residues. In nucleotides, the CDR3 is TGTGCCAGCAGCTTATTAGTCCATGGCTACACCTTC. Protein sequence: CASSLLVHGYTF.

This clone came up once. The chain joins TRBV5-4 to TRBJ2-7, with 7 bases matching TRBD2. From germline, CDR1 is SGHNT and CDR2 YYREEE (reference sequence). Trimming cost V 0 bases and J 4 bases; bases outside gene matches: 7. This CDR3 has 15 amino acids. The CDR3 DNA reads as TGTGCCAGCAGCTTGGCCGGCGGGAGTGGATACGAGCAGTACTTC. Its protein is CASSLAGGSGYEQYF.

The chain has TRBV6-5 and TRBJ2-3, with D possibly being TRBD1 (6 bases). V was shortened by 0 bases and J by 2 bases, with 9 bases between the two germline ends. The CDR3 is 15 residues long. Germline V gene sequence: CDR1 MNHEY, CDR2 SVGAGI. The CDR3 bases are TGTGCCAGCAGTTACTCACAGGGAAACACAGATACGCAGTATTTT. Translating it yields CASSYSQGNTDTQYF.

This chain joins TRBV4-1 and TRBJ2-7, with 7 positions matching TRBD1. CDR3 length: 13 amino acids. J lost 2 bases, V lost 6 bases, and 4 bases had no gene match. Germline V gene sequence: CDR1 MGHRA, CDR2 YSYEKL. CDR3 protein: CASRDQGAYEQYF. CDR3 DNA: TGCGCCAGCAGGGATCAGGGGGCCTACGAGCAGTACTTC.

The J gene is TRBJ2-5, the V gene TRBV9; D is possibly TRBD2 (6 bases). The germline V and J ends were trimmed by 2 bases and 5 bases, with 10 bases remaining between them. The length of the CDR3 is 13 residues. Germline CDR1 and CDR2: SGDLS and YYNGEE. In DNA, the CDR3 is TGTGCCAGCAGCGTGGGACTGGGGGAGACCCAGTACTTC. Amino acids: CASSVGLGETQYF.

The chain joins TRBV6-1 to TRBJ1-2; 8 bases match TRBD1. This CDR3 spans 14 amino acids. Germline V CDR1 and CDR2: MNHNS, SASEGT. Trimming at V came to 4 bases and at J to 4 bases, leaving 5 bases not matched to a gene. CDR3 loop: CASSVTGGGYGYTF. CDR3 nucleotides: TGTGCCAGCAGTGTAACAGGGGGAGGCTATGGCTACACCTTC.

The CDR3 spells CASTGTYTDTQYF. Here the CDR3 DNA reads TGTGCCAGCACCGGGACATACACAGATACGCAGTATTTT. The chain recombines TRBV2 with TRBJ2-3, with D tentatively TRBD1 (6 bases). The CDR3 is 13 residues long. The germline V gene has CDR1 SNHLY and CDR2 FYNNEI. The V end lost 7 bases, the J end lost 2 bases, and 10 bases lay between the germline ends. Full variable domain (missing parts from reference TRBV2 and TRBJ2-3): EPEVTQTPSHQVTQMGQEVILRCVPISNHLYFYWYRQILGQKVEFLVSFYNNEISEKSEIFDDQFSVERPDGSNFTLKIRSTKLEDSAMYFCASTGTYTDTQYFGPGTRLTVL.

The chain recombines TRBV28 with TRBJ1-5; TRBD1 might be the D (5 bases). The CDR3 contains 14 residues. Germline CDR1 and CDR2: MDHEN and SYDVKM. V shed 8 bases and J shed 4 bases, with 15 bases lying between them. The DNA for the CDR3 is TGTGCCAGCGTCGTCGGGGGTGCTAATCAGCCCCAGCATTTT. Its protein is CASVVGGANQPQHF.

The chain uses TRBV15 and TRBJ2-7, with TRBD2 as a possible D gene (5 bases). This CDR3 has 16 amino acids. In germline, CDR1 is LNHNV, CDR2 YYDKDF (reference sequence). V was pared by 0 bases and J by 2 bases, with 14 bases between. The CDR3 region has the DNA TGTGCCACCAGCAGAGATGTTGGGGTGGGAGCCTACGAGCAGTACTTC. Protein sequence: CATSRDVGVGAYEQYF.

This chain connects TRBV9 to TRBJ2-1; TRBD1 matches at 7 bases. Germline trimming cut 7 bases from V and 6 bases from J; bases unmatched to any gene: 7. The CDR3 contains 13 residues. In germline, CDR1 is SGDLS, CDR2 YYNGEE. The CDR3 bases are TGTGCCAGCGAGGGGGCCAAGTCCAATGAGCAGTTCTTC. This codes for CASEGAKSNEQFF.

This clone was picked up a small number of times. DNA for the CDR3: TGTGCCAGCAGCTTGCAGTCCGGGGCAGATACGCAGTATTTT. Encoded protein: CASSLQSGADTQYF. The chain employs TRBV5-6 and TRBJ2-3; a possible D gene is TRBD2 (5 bases). Trimming pared 1 base from V and 4 bases from J, leaving 10 bases between. CDR1 and CDR2 from the germline V gene are SGHDT and YYEEEE. The CDR3 has 14 residues.

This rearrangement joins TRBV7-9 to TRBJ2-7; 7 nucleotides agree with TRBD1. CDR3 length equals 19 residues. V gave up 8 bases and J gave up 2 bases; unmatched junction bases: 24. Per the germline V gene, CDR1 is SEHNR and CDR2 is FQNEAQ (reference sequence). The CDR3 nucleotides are TGTGCCAGCCCTCCCCCAGAGGGGGACAGCCCTCAGGGGGCCTACGAGCAGTACTTC. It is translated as CASPPPEGDSPQGAYEQYF.

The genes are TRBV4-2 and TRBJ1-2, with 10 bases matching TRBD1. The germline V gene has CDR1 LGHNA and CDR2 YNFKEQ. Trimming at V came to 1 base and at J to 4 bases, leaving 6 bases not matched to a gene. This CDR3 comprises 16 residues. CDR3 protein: CASSQGGTGDSYGYTF. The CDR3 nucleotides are TGTGCCAGCAGCCAAGGGGGGACAGGGGATAGCTATGGCTACACCTTC.

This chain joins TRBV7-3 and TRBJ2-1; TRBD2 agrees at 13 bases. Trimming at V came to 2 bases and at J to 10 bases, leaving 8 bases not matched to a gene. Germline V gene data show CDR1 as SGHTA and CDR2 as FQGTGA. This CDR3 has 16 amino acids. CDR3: CASSLPGLAGVDEQFF. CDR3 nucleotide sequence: TGTGCCAGCAGCTTACCCGGACTAGCGGGAGTGGACGAGCAGTTCTTC.

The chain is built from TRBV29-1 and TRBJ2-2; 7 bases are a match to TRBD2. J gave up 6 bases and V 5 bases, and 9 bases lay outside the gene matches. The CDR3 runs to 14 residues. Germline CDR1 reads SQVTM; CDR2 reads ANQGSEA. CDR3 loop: CSVNTAGVAGELFF. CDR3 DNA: TGCAGCGTTAACACCGCGGGAGTTGCCGGGGAGCTGTTTTTT.

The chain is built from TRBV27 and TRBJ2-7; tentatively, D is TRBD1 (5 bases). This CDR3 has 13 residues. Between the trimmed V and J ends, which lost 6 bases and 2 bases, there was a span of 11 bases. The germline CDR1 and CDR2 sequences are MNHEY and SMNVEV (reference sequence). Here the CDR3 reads CASRSTATYEQYF. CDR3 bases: TGTGCCAGCAGGTCGACAGCCACCTACGAGCAGTACTTC.

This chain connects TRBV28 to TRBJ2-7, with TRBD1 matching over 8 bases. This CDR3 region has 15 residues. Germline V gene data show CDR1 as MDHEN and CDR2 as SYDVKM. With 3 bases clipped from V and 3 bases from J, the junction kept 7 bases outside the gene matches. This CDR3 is CASSFMDREVYEQYF. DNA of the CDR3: TGTGCCAGCAGTTTCATGGACAGGGAGGTCTACGAGCAGTACTTC. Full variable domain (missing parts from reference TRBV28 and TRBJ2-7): DVKVTQSSRYLVKRTGEKVFLECVQDMDHENMFWYRQDPGLGLRLIYFSYDVKMKEKGDIPEGYSVSREKKERFSLILESASTNQTSMYLCASSFMDREVYEQYFGPGTRLTVT.

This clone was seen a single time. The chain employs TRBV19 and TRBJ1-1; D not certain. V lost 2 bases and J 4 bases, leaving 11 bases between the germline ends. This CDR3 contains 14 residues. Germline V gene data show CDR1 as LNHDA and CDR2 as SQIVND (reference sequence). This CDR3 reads CASSIIQRSTEAFF. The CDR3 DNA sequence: TGTGCCAGTAGTATAATACAGAGAAGCACTGAAGCTTTCTTT.

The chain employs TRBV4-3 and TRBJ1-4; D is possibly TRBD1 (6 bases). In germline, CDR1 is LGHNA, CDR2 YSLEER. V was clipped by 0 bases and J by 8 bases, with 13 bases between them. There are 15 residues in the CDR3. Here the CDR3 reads CASSQDGPGVEKLFF. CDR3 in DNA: TGCGCCAGCAGCCAAGATGGGCCAGGGGTAGAAAAACTGTTTTTT.

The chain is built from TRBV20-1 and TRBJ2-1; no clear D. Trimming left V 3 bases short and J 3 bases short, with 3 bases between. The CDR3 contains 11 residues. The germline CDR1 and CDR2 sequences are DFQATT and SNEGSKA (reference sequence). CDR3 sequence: CSASVYNEQFF. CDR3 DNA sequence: TGCAGTGCTAGCGTCTACAATGAGCAGTTCTTC.